The 22 T cell receptor beta chains given below trace back to one sample, sequenced in a study of control samples from healthy donors and cancer patients. The method was immunoSEQ multiplex PCR; TCRdb's version includes in-frame clones alone and lacks a portion of them. The table lists roughly 130,000 clones, around 90% of them singletons. Sequenced input: blood. These receptors all stem from a man between 18 and 29 years old in good health.

The sample holds many counts of this clone. The V gene is TRBV18, the J gene TRBJ1-2; 9 nucleotides agree with TRBD1. CDR3 length: 19 residues. The ends lost 0 bases at V and 2 bases at J; junction bases unmatched: 13. Germline-derived CDR1 and CDR2 are KGHSH and LQKENI. The CDR3 sequence is CASSPPGTRDREKNYGYTF. DNA of the CDR3: TGTGCCAGCTCACCACCGGGGACCCGGGACAGGGAAAAAAACTATGGCTACACCTTC.

V is TRBV4-1 and J is TRBJ2-7; D uncertain. With 0 bases removed from V and 0 bases from J, the gap between germline ends came to 12 bases. Germline values: CDR1 MGHRA, CDR2 YSYEKL. CDR3 length: 16 residues. The CDR3 region has the DNA TGCGCCAGCAGCCAAGATTGGACGTCGAGCTCCTACGAGCAGTACTTC. Translation gives CASSQDWTSSSYEQYF.

With regard to this clone: At the DNA level, this CDR3 is encoded by other sequences in the same sample as well. The gene calls are TRBV2 and TRBJ2-1; TRBD2 agrees at 8 bases. Germline CDR1 SNHLY, CDR2 FYNNEI. This CDR3 region has 15 residues. V was pared by 6 bases and J by 4 bases, with 8 bases of the junction left unmatched. CDR3 bases: TGTGCCAGCAGATCCGACGGGGGGGGGTACAATGAGCAGTTCTTC. Amino acid sequence: CASRSDGGGYNEQFF.

This clone appeared once. This CDR3 is CASSYSTGELFF. CDR3 sequence (DNA): TGTGCCAGCAGCTATTCCACCGGGGAGCTGTTTTTT. V gene TRBV12-3 or TRBV12-4 combines with J gene TRBJ2-2; D call uncertain. The V and J ends lost 6 bases and 4 bases respectively, with 6 bases between them. This CDR3 contains 12 residues.

The rearrangement joins TRBV7-2 to TRBJ2-7, with TRBD1 as a possible D gene (6 bases). In germline, CDR1 is SGHTA, CDR2 FQGNSA. The CDR3 consists of 16 residues. Trimming cost V 2 bases and J 0 bases, with 14 bases left between them. The CDR3 DNA is TGTGCCAGCAGCTTAATGACCAGGGGCTTCTCCTACGAGCAGTACTTC. This sequence encodes CASSLMTRGFSYEQYF. The complete variable domain, with remaining parts taken from reference TRBV7-2 and TRBJ2-7, reads GAGVSQSPSNKVTEKGKDVELRCDPISGHTALYWYRQSLGQGLEFLIYFQGNSAPDKSGLPSDRFSAERTGGSVSTLTIQRTQQEDSAVYLCASSLMTRGFSYEQYFGPGTRLTVT.

J is TRBJ2-1 and V is TRBV27; 10 bases are shared with TRBD2. This CDR3 comprises 17 residues. Germline V gives CDR1 MNHEY, CDR2 SMNVEV (reference sequence). J lost 7 bases, V lost 3 bases, and 12 bases had no gene match. CDR3 in amino acids: CASSFAIIAGGGNEQFF. The CDR3 bases are TGTGCCAGCAGTTTCGCAATCATAGCGGGGGGAGGTAATGAGCAGTTCTTC.

The gene calls are TRBV5-1 and TRBJ2-3; D gene ambiguous. V lost 1 base and J lost 4, with 7 bases in between. Germline loops: CDR1 SGHRS, CDR2 YFSETQ. This CDR3 is 13 amino acids long. The chain's CDR3 is CASSLRDSDTQYF. In nucleotides, the CDR3 is TGCGCCAGCAGCTTGAGAGATTCAGATACGCAGTATTTT.

This clone has ten or more counts. The V and J genes are TRBV2 and TRBJ2-7; the D gene is possibly TRBD1 (5 bases). V dropped 4 bases and J dropped 3 bases, with 10 bases sitting between them. Germline CDR1 is SNHLY and CDR2 is FYNNEI. The CDR3 has 13 amino acids. CDR3 sequence: CASSGAGYYEQYF. The CDR3 nucleotides read TGTGCCAGCAGTGGGGCAGGGTACTACGAGCAGTACTTC. Full variable domain (missing parts from reference TRBV2 and TRBJ2-7): EPEVTQTPSHQVTQMGQEVILRCVPISNHLYFYWYRQILGQKVEFLVSFYNNEISEKSEIFDDQFSVERPDGSNFTLKIRSTKLEDSAMYFCASSGAGYYEQYFGPGTRLTVT.

Worth noting for this clone: Other DNA sequences in the same sample also yield this CDR3. This chain joins TRBV7-9 and TRBJ1-2; no clear D gene. The CDR3 loop spans 14 amino acids. Germline loops: CDR1 SEHNR, CDR2 FQNEAQ (reference sequence). The ends were cut back, 6 bases at V and 0 bases at J, with 11 bases in the middle. Here the CDR3 DNA reads TGTGCCAGCAGTTCAGACGGAACTAACTATGGCTACACCTTC. Translating it yields CASSSDGTNYGYTF.

The chain recombines TRBV15 with TRBJ2-6; D may correspond to TRBD1 or TRBD2 (5 bases each). Trimming removed 3 bases from V and 9 bases from J, with 21 bases in between. The germline CDR1 and CDR2 sequences are LNHNV and YYDKDF (reference sequence). CDR3 length: 17 residues. In DNA form, the CDR3 reads TGTGCCACCAGCAGTCCGGGGCTGCAGGCGGCGGGCAACGTCCTGACTTTC. Encoded protein: CATSSPGLQAAGNVLTF.

J is TRBJ1-1 and V is TRBV7-9; D remains unclear. V was pared by 5 bases and J by 13 bases, with 8 bases between. Germline V gene sequence: CDR1 SEHNR, CDR2 FQNEAQ (reference sequence). The CDR3 length is 9 residues. CDR3 DNA sequence: TGTGCCAGCAGCAGTACCGGTTTCTTT. As protein: CASSSTGFF.

This sequence joins TRBV7-9 and TRBJ1-1; D ambiguous. V was shortened by 1 base and J by 0 bases, with 18 bases between the two germline ends. The CDR3 loop spans 18 amino acids. Germline assignment: CDR1 SEHNR and CDR2 FQNEAQ (reference sequence). The CDR3 bases are TGTGCCAGCAGCTTAGACCCCCCGAAGGAGTTAATGAACACTGAAGCTTTCTTT. It specifies CASSLDPPKELMNTEAFF.

The chain is built from TRBV7-9 and TRBJ1-2; D might be TRBD1 (6 bases). Looked up from germline, CDR1 is SEHNR and CDR2 is FQNEAQ (reference sequence). V lost 5 bases and J 5 bases, leaving 12 bases between the germline ends. This CDR3 is built from 13 residues. CDR3 DNA: TGTGCCAGCAGCCCGGGGACAAGTTATGGCTACACCTTC. Its translation is CASSPGTSYGYTF.

The V gene is TRBV10-3, the J gene TRBJ1-5; no reliable D call. Trimming left V 3 bases short and J 5 bases short, with 8 bases between. Germline loops: CDR1 ENHRY, CDR2 SYGVKD. The CDR3 is 13 amino acids. This CDR3 is CAISEWNDQPQHF. The CDR3 nucleotides are TGTGCCATCAGTGAATGGAACGATCAGCCCCAGCATTTT.

This clone was recorded a few times. The chain has TRBV9 and TRBJ2-2; the D gene is possibly TRBD1 (7 bases). There are 15 residues in the CDR3. V was cut by 4 bases and J by 6 bases, with 16 bases left in between. The V gene's germline CDR1 is SGDLS and CDR2 YYNGEE. The CDR3 here is CASSPRRGESGELFF. In nucleotides, the CDR3 is TGTGCCAGCAGCCCTCGCAGGGGGGAGTCCGGGGAGCTGTTTTTT.

This chain joins TRBV5-1 and TRBJ1-5, with D uncertain. This CDR3 is built from 13 residues. Germline lookup yields CDR1 SGHRS and CDR2 YFSETQ. V was cut by 7 bases and J by 6 bases, with 14 bases left in between. The CDR3 nucleotides read TGCGCCAGCCGTCTGGGCGTTAGTCAGCCCCAGCATTTT. Its protein is CASRLGVSQPQHF.

This clone is a singleton in its sample. CDR3 loop: CASSPAPTGANEKLFF. The CDR3 DNA is TGTGCCAGCAGCCCAGCGCCGACGGGGGCTAATGAAAAACTGTTTTTT. This chain links TRBV11-2 with TRBJ1-4; possible D gene TRBD1, 5 bases. The CDR3 extends over 16 amino acids. Trimming left V 5 bases short and J 3 bases short, with 16 bases between. Germline assignment: CDR1 SGHAT and CDR2 FQNNGV.

The rearrangement uses TRBV15 and TRBJ2-7, with D tentatively TRBD2 (6 bases). V lost 0 bases, J lost 0 bases, and 9 bases lay in between. Germline values: CDR1 LNHNV, CDR2 YYDKDF (reference sequence). This CDR3 has 15 amino acids. The DNA for the CDR3 is TGTGCCACCAGCAGAGAGGAGGGGAGCTCCTACGAGCAGTACTTC. It codes for CATSREEGSSYEQYF.

The chain employs TRBV19 and TRBJ1-5; the match to TRBD1 covers 9 bases. Unmatched junction bases numbered 9, after V lost 3 bases and J lost 6 bases. The CDR3 spans 16 residues. Germline values: CDR1 LNHDA, CDR2 SQIVND (reference sequence). CDR3 nucleotides: TGTGCCAGTAGTATCGAGATCGGGACAGGGCGTCAGCCCCAGCATTTT. Protein sequence: CASSIEIGTGRQPQHF.

The rearrangement links TRBV7-9 to TRBJ2-2; D not certain. The CDR3 sequence is 16 residues long. V was pared by 5 bases and J by 1 base, with 14 bases between. Germline CDR1 SEHNR, CDR2 FQNEAQ (reference sequence). CDR3 nucleotide sequence: TGTGCCAGCAGCCCGCCGCGAACCGAGAACACCGGGGAGCTGTTTTTT. Its translation is CASSPPRTENTGELFF.

The V call is TRBV1, the J call TRBJ2-7. TRBV1 is noted as a pseudogene. This CDR3 comprises 9 residues. The CDR3 loop reads CTCFYEQYF. The DNA for the CDR3 is TGCACCTGCTTCTACGAGCAGTACTTC.

The V gene is TRBV5-1, the J gene TRBJ2-7, with D unclear. Trimming took off 0 bases at V and 3 bases at J, with 10 bases between the two ends. The germline V gene encodes CDR1 SGHRS and CDR2 YFSETQ. This CDR3 spans 14 amino acids. The CDR3 sequence: CASSLGIQDYEQYF. The CDR3 DNA reads TGCGCCAGCAGCTTGGGGATTCAGGACTACGAGCAGTACTTC.